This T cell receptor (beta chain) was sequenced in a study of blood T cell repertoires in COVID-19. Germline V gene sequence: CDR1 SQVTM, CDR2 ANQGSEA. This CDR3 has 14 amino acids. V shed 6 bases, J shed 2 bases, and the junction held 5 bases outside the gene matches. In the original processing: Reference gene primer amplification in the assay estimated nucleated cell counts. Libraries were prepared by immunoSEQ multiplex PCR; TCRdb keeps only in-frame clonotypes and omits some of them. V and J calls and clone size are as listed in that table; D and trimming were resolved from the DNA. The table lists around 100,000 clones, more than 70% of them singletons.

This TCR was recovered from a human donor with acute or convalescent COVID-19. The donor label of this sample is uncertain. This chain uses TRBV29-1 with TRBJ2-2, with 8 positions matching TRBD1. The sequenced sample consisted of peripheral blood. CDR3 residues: CSVSRGRNTGELFF. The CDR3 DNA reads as TGCAGCGTGTCCAGGGGGCGTAACACCGGGGAGCTGTTTTTT.